This TCR beta chain emerged from a study of OX40 agonist ivuxolimab in advanced cancers. About the research overall: Patients treated during dose escalation were battling hepatocellular carcinoma, melanoma, renal cell or head and neck cancer. Checkpoint inhibitors had been given previously to roughly 36% of patients.

A note on this clone: The antigen remains unidentified.

Here immunoSEQ multiplex PCR was the method, and the copy in TCRdb shows in-frame clones only, minus some. This table has under 50,000 clones, about 87% appearing once. The study's findings and limits: CD4+ and CD8+ blood T cells expanded clonally by week 6 at 0.1 to 3.0 mg/kg.

This clonotype originated in an adult with an advanced solid tumor such as melanoma, head and neck, liver or kidney cancer. This material consisted of CD4+ or CD8+ T cells sorted from blood, taken in a trial of the OX40 agonist ivuxolimab.

CDR3 in amino acids: CASSGDRVDYGYTF. The CDR3 nucleotides are TGTGCCAGCAGTGGGGACAGGGTTGACTATGGCTACACCTTC. The chain combines TRBV2 with TRBJ1-2; 9 nucleotides agree with TRBD1. This CDR3 contains 14 residues. From germline, CDR1 is SNHLY and CDR2 FYNNEI. The V and J ends lost 4 bases and 3 bases, in that order; junction bases with no gene match: 3.